The 12 T cell receptor beta chains below were found in one sample sequenced in a study of spatial heterogeneity in lung cancer. Via MiXCR, TCRdb re-called the 5' RACE reads, giving one row per CDR3 protein. This table holds 51,000 or so distinct CDR3 sequences, roughly 8.1% found once. The time point denotes: blood at routine non-recurrence follow-up after resection. Extraction of whole RNA from tumor, nontumor lung or frozen PBMC preceded unsorted sequencing. Specimen: PBMCs, collected at follow-up. The receptors shown here come from a female donor with early-stage non-small cell lung cancer.

This clonotype was found many times. The chain recombines TRBV20-1 with TRBJ2-1; D assignment may be TRBD1 or TRBD2 (5 bases each). Trimming stripped 5 bases from V and 2 bases from J, with 13 bases between. The CDR3 length is 14 residues. The germline V gene encodes CDR1 DFQATT and CDR2 SNEGSKA (reference sequence). In DNA, the CDR3 is TGCAGTGCTTCCGCCGGGGACGCCTACAATGAGCAGTTCTTC. Amino acids: CSASAGDAYNEQFF.

This clonotype was counted at least ten times. The chain combines TRBV28 with TRBJ1-2; 11 positions match TRBD1. V was clipped by 5 bases and J by 3 bases; unmatched bases: 14. In germline, CDR1 is MDHEN, CDR2 SYDVKM. The CDR3 sequence is 18 residues long. The CDR3 region is CASSHRDRGTRGDYGYTF. The CDR3 coding sequence is TGTGCCAGCAGTCACCGGGACAGGGGGACTCGGGGAGACTATGGCTACACCTTC.

The gene calls are TRBV5-1 and TRBJ2-2, with D unresolved. The CDR3 runs to 12 residues. With 3 bases removed from V and 10 bases from J, the gap between germline ends came to 10 bases. Germline loops: CDR1 SGHRS, CDR2 YFSETQ. The CDR3 here is CASSSGLQELFF. In DNA, the CDR3 is TGCGCCAGCAGCTCCGGCCTTCAGGAGCTGTTTTTT.

This clonotype has just a few counts. J is TRBJ1-6 and V is TRBV5-1; D not certain. The V gene's germline CDR1 is SGHRS and CDR2 YFSETQ. The CDR3 runs to 16 residues. Trimming left V 0 bases short and J 7 bases short, with 14 bases between. The CDR3 loop reads CASSLDSPGSNSPLHF. Here the CDR3 DNA reads TGCGCCAGCAGCTTGGACAGCCCGGGAAGCAATTCACCCCTCCACTTT.

In this sample, this clonotype turned up a few times. The chain uses TRBV29-1 and TRBJ2-7; D is possibly TRBD2 (6 bases). Germline CDR1 reads SQVTM; CDR2 reads ANQGSEA. The V end was cut by 8 bases, the J end by 6 bases, with 17 bases between. The CDR3 runs to 12 residues. The CDR3 DNA follows: TGCAGCATTTCGGGGGATTCAAGCGAGCAGTACTTC. It translates to CSISGDSSEQYF.

With respect to this clonotype: One base away lies a much larger clone, so this may be a sequencing read error. The rearrangement links TRBV14 to TRBJ2-5; the D call may be TRBD1 or TRBD2 (5 bases each). The germline CDR1 and CDR2 sequences are SGHDN and FVKESK. This CDR3 is 13 amino acids long. Trimming removed 0 bases at V and 6 bases at J, with 8 bases between. The CDR3, as DNA: TGTGCCAGCAGCCAAGATCTGGGACAGACCCAGTACTTC. Amino acid sequence: CASSQDLGQTQYF.

This clonotype was detected ten times or more. J is TRBJ2-7 and V is TRBV4-1; the D is unclear. Germline values: CDR1 MGHRA, CDR2 YSYEKL. The V end was cut by 1 base, the J end by 4 bases, with 8 bases between. The CDR3 is 13 residues long. The CDR3 region is CASSQGLGYEQYF. The CDR3 region has the DNA TGCGCCAGCAGCCAAGGGCTGGGGTACGAGCAGTACTTC.

This clonotype was detected a few times. The chain has TRBV12-3 or TRBV12-4 and TRBJ2-5, with 10 bases aligning to TRBD2. The CDR3 runs 15 residues. J lost 5 bases, V lost 6 bases, and 9 bases had no gene match. Here the CDR3 DNA reads TGTGCCAGCAGGCTAAGCGGGGGGGAGATCGAGACCCAGTACTTC. Translated, it gives CASRLSGGEIETQYF.

The J gene is TRBJ1-1, the V gene TRBV20-1; TRBD1 aligns across 8 bases. V was pared by 6 bases and J by 5 bases, with 14 bases of the junction left unmatched. Germline CDR1 and CDR2: DFQATT and SNEGSKA (reference sequence). This CDR3 is built from 15 residues. Written as DNA, the CDR3 is TGCAGTGCCCCTAGTCCCGGGACAGGCCAAACTGAAGCTTTCTTT. Translating it yields CSAPSPGTGQTEAFF.

The chain uses TRBV11-2 and TRBJ2-4, with 12 bases that match TRBD1. Losses at the gene ends were 3 bases for V and 9 bases for J; bases not matched to a gene: 3. This CDR3 has 14 amino acids. Germline lookup yields CDR1 SGHAT and CDR2 FQNNGV. The CDR3: CASSFGTGGFIQYF. CDR3 DNA sequence: TGTGCCAGCAGCTTCGGGACAGGGGGCTTCATTCAGTACTTC.

This clonotype was counted ten times or more. V and J are TRBV7-8 and TRBJ2-3, with 7 bases identical to TRBD2. Germline CDR1 and CDR2: SGHVS and FQNEAQ. J lost 2 bases, V lost 7 bases, and 9 bases had no gene match. The CDR3 loop spans 15 amino acids. CDR3: CASNLAEGFTDTQYF. Written as DNA, the CDR3 is TGTGCCAGCAACCTAGCGGAGGGGTTCACAGATACGCAGTATTTT.

This clonotype was seen a few times. The chain joins TRBV5-1 to TRBJ2-3, with D hard to call. There are 12 residues in the CDR3. Trimming left V 0 bases short and J 4 bases short, with 3 bases between. CDR1 and CDR2 from the germline V gene are SGHRS and YFSETQ. CDR3 protein: CASSLGADTQYF. The DNA for the CDR3 is TGCGCCAGCAGCTTGGGAGCAGATACGCAGTATTTT. The full variable domain, completed using reference TRBV5-1 and TRBJ2-3, is KAGVTQTPRYLIKTRGQQVTLSCSPISGHRSVSWYQQTPGQGLQFLFEYFSETQRNKGNFPGRFSGRQFSNSRSEMNVSTLELGDSALYLCASSLGADTQYFGPGTRLTVL.